This T cell receptor (beta chain) was recorded in a study of blood T cell repertoires in COVID-19. Study-level background: Samples taken during acute and convalescent COVID-19 were collected in the United States, Italy and Spain. PBMCs, B-cell-depleted T cells, or T cells were the source of the cDNA or gDNA that made up the material.

Per the original data handling: Amplification of reference gene primers provided the estimated nucleated cell counts. TCRdb's table, derived via immunoSEQ multiplex PCR, lists solely in-frame clones and lacks some. V, J and clone size are those of that table, while D and trimming were read from the DNA. The data show some 130,000 clones, approximately 90% seen once. V was clipped by 3 bases and J by 4 bases; unmatched bases: 6. The CDR3 consists of 16 residues. From germline, CDR1 is WNHNN and CDR2 SYGVQD (reference sequence). The V gene is TRBV10-1, the J gene TRBJ2-2; 9 bases align to TRBD1. This clonotype was obtained from a man aged 45-65 years with active or convalescent COVID-19. The specimen was peripheral blood. The DNA of the CDR3 is TGCGCCAGCAGTGAAGGGACAGGGCCCAGCACCGGGGAGCTGTTTTTT. Encoded protein: CASSEGTGPSTGELFF.